This TCR beta chain was captured in a study of blood T cells in healthy people across ages. Study at large: T cells yielded about one barcoded beta molecule per two cells through template switching.

A second about 6 to 12 cycle PCR used barcoded and J-beta primers. TCRdb re-called the 5' RACE reads through MiXCR, storing one row per CDR3 protein. This table has 850,000 to 1,000,000 distinct CDR3 sequences, around 54% appearing once. J lost 3 bases, V lost 4 bases, and 8 bases had no gene match. Germline-derived CDR1 and CDR2 are PRHDT and FYEKMQ (reference sequence). CDR3 length equals 15 residues. This sequence was found in a woman aged 60-75 years in good health. The sequenced sample consisted of blood. The rearrangement links TRBV13 to TRBJ2-7, with 8 bases matching TRBD1. The CDR3 here is CASSSRGTGHYEQYF. The CDR3 nucleotides read TGTGCCAGCAGCTCCCGGGGGACAGGCCACTACGAGCAGTACTTC.